The subject of this entry is one T cell receptor beta chain. Its antigen is as yet unknown. Investigators separated out CD4+ T cells once around nine days of culture had passed. Either the mRNA-1273 or the BNT162b2 vaccine was given to participants as two doses. Profiled with immunoSEQ multiplex PCR; TCRdb holds only in-frame clones, not every one. Counted here are about 40,000 clones, around 73% occurring once; the ten biggest clones make up more than 7.5%. This entry belongs to a study of vaccination effects on CD4 cells after COVID-19. Study information: Post-vaccine draws lagged the second dose by a median of 72 days.

The CDR3 covers 14 residues. V trimming: 5 bases; J trimming: 1 base; junction bases outside the gene matches: 6. The germline gives CDR1 SGHRS, CDR2 YFSETQ. The chain employs TRBV5-1 and TRBJ2-7, with 7 nucleotides matching TRBD1. This clonotype was obtained from a human donor who received a COVID-19 vaccine. Sequenced material: CD4+ T cells from PBMCs cultured without peptide, taken after COVID-19 vaccination. This CDR3 reads CASRGTELSYEQYF. The CDR3 DNA is TGCGCCAGCAGGGGGACAGAACTTTCCTACGAGCAGTACTTC.